This passage covers 23 T cell receptor beta chains from one sample sequenced in a study of blood T cell repertoires in COVID-19. The protocol was immunoSEQ multiplex PCR, while the TCRdb copy is restricted to in-frame clones and leaves out a portion. The sample holds a few hundred thousand clones, about 82% seen once. Specimen: peripheral blood. The receptors here all came from a woman between 45 and 60 years old with acute or convalescent COVID-19.

This clone has a single count. This chain joins TRBV10-3 and TRBJ2-5, with 8 bases aligning to TRBD2. The CDR3 runs 14 residues. J lost 5 bases, V lost 2 bases, and 4 bases had no gene match. From germline, CDR1 is ENHRY and CDR2 SYGVKD. Here the CDR3 reads CAISEPGLDETQYF. CDR3 nucleotide sequence: TGTGCCATCAGTGAGCCGGGACTAGATGAGACCCAGTACTTC.

The V call is TRBV27, the J call TRBJ2-7; 9 nucleotides agree with TRBD1. After removal of 0 bases from V and 1 base from J, the junction contained 4 bases not matched to a gene. Germline V gives CDR1 MNHEY, CDR2 SMNVEV (reference sequence). The CDR3 loop spans 16 amino acids. The CDR3 is CASSLSVGTGSYEQYF. The DNA for the CDR3 is TGTGCCAGCAGTTTATCAGTAGGGACAGGGTCCTACGAGCAGTACTTC.

V is TRBV28 and J is TRBJ2-4; TRBD2 matches 7 bases. The germline gives CDR1 MDHEN, CDR2 SYDVKM. The CDR3 sequence is 14 residues long. V dropped 6 bases and J dropped 10; count of bases not matched to a gene: 12. The CDR3 DNA follows: TGTGCCAGCAGAACACCAGCGGGACCGGATATTCAGTACTTC. It yields the protein CASRTPAGPDIQYF.

This clone has just a few counts. The rearrangement joins TRBV5-4 to TRBJ2-5; TRBD2 is a possible D gene (6 bases). The CDR3 has 15 residues. Germline V gene lookup returns CDR1 SGHNT and CDR2 YYREEE (reference sequence). Trimming took off 2 bases at V and 4 bases at J, with 15 bases between the two ends. The CDR3 DNA is TGTGCCAGCAGCTTAGCGGTCCAGGAGGGAGAGACCCAGTACTTC. This codes for CASSLAVQEGETQYF.

The V call is TRBV4-1, the J call TRBJ1-5, with a weak D call TRBD1 (6 bases). This CDR3 spans 16 amino acids. Germline V gene data show CDR1 as MGHRA and CDR2 as YSYEKL. V lost 1 base to trimming and J lost 7 bases, with 17 bases between them. CDR3 residues: CASSQVSRQDRQPQHF. The CDR3 DNA is TGCGCCAGCAGCCAAGTCTCCAGACAGGATCGGCAGCCCCAGCATTTT.

This sequence joins TRBV6-2 or TRBV6-3 and TRBJ2-7; 10 bases align to TRBD2. The CDR3 has 17 residues. The V gene end was trimmed by 8 bases and the J gene end by 9 bases; junction bases not matched to a gene: 22. Germline V gene sequence: CDR1 MNHEY, CDR2 SVGEGT. The CDR3 loop is CASRPLAGAILSFSQYF. The CDR3 DNA sequence: TGTGCCAGCCGCCCGCTAGCGGGAGCAATTCTTTCGTTCTCGCAGTACTTC.

DNA for the CDR3: TGTGCCAGCTCTCCAACAGGGGGAGGCGAGCAGTACTTC. This codes for CASSPTGGGEQYF. The chain employs TRBV18 and TRBJ2-7; 8 positions match TRBD1. With V trimmed by 6 bases and J by 6 bases, 7 bases remained unmatched. The CDR3 totals 13 residues. The germline CDR1 and CDR2 sequences are KGHSH and LQKENI.

V usage is TRBV27 and J usage is TRBJ1-1; TRBD1 matches at 12 bases. The CDR3 covers 17 residues. The germline V gene has CDR1 MNHEY and CDR2 SMNVEV (reference sequence). The V segment lost 6 bases and the J segment 5 bases; nucleotides outside the gene matches: 13. The CDR3 loop is CASSTPGTGGVETEAFF. The CDR3 nucleotides are TGTGCCAGCAGCACCCCGGGGACAGGGGGCGTAGAAACTGAAGCTTTCTTT.

This clone has a handful of counts. The CDR3 DNA reads TGTGCCAGCAGTTACTCGGGCGCAACTAATGAAAAACTGTTTTTT. Amino acid sequence: CASSYSGATNEKLFF. The chain recombines TRBV6-6 with TRBJ1-4; D is uncertain. This CDR3 contains 15 residues. V dropped 0 bases and J dropped 0 bases, with 5 bases sitting between them. CDR1 is MNHNY and CDR2 is SVGAGI in the germline V gene (reference sequence).

V usage is TRBV24-1 and J usage is TRBJ2-1, with 9 nucleotides matching TRBD2. The length of the CDR3 is 13 residues. Germline V lookup: CDR1 KGHDR, CDR2 SFDVKD. J gave up 9 bases and V 5 bases, and 4 bases lay outside the gene matches. CDR3 sequence (DNA): TGTGCCACCAGTGTCGCGGGAGGGGCTGAGCAGTTCTTC. Its protein product is CATSVAGGAEQFF.

This clone was found once. V and J are TRBV9 and TRBJ2-2; D gene ambiguous. V was pared by 0 bases and J by 1 base, with 10 bases between. CDR1 and CDR2 (germline): SGDLS, YYNGEE. The CDR3 sequence is 16 residues long. The CDR3, as DNA: TGTGCCAGCAGCGTAGTCGGAGTCGAGAACACCGGGGAGCTGTTTTTT. Translating gives CASSVVGVENTGELFF.

This clone was seen just once. The gene calls are TRBV18 and TRBJ2-1; 8 nucleotides match TRBD2. The V and J ends lost 2 bases and 10 bases, in that order; junction bases with no gene match: 7. Per germline, CDR1 KGHSH and CDR2 LQKENI. This CDR3 contains 14 residues. This CDR3 is CASSPGLAGVEQFF. CDR3 DNA sequence: TGTGCCAGCTCACCAGGGCTAGCGGGTGTGGAGCAGTTCTTC.

The J gene is TRBJ1-2, the V gene TRBV6-4; 8 bases line up with TRBD1. Germline lookup yields CDR1 MRHNA and CDR2 SNTAGT. The ends lost 8 bases at V and 7 bases at J; junction bases unmatched: 12. The CDR3 totals 14 residues. CDR3: CASGGGQAISGYTF. CDR3 nucleotides: TGTGCCAGCGGGGGGGGACAGGCTATATCTGGCTACACCTTC.

This clone was observed a single time. V and J are TRBV3-1 (or the pseudogene TRBV3-2) and TRBJ1-2; 9 bases fit TRBD1. Germline CDR1 is LGHDT and CDR2 is YNNKEL (reference sequence). The CDR3 runs to 15 residues. Losses at the gene ends were 5 bases for V and 1 base for J; bases not matched to a gene: 5. CDR3 DNA: TGTGCCAGCAGCGAGACAGGGGGAAGTAACTATGGCTACACCTTC. Amino acids: CASSETGGSNYGYTF.

The genes are TRBV27 and TRBJ2-2; a possible D gene is TRBD2 (6 bases). Germline V lookup: CDR1 MNHEY, CDR2 SMNVEV (reference sequence). The CDR3 is made up of 16 amino acids. With 4 bases removed from V and 3 bases from J, the gap between germline ends came to 15 bases. The CDR3 coding sequence is TGTGCCAGCAGTTCAGCTAGCGCTCGCGACACCGGGGAGCTGTTTTTT. Protein: CASSSASARDTGELFF.

CDR3 DNA sequence: TGTGCCAGCAGTGAAGCGGCGGAGGGCCGTTATACGCAGTATTTT. The encoded protein is CASSEAAEGRYTQYF. V and J are TRBV6-1 and TRBJ2-3, with a tentative D call TRBD2 (6 bases). Germline V lookup: CDR1 MNHNS, CDR2 SASEGT. The CDR3 length is 15 residues. Trimming stripped 0 bases from V and 7 bases from J, with 14 bases between.

Remarks on this clone: Other DNA sequences within the sample encode an identical CDR3. The chain is built from TRBV2 and TRBJ2-7; D uncertain. Germline V CDR1 and CDR2: SNHLY, FYNNEI. The CDR3 consists of 11 residues. The V end lost 8 bases, the J end lost 4 bases, and 9 bases lay between the germline ends. CDR3 residues: CASSRSYEQYF. The DNA of the CDR3 is TGTGCCAGCTCGAGGTCGTACGAGCAGTACTTC.

The V gene is TRBV3-1 (or the pseudogene TRBV3-2), the J gene TRBJ1-1, with 8 bases that match TRBD1. CDR1 LGHDT and CDR2 YNNKEL come from the germline V gene (reference sequence). The CDR3 spans 16 residues. V lost 4 bases, J lost 4 bases, and 11 bases stayed unmatched. Here the CDR3 reads CASSRRTGYGFTEAFF. CDR3 DNA: TGTGCCAGCAGCCGCCGGACAGGGTATGGGTTCACTGAAGCTTTCTTT.

This clone came up a few times. V gene TRBV24-1 combines with J gene TRBJ2-1; 12 nucleotides match TRBD2. The CDR3 totals 16 residues. The junction had 4 bases not matched to a gene; V was cut back by 5 bases and J by 3 bases. Germline V CDR1 and CDR2: KGHDR, SFDVKD. CDR3: CATSGGLAGIYNEQFF. The CDR3 coding sequence is TGTGCCACCAGTGGCGGACTAGCGGGAATCTACAATGAGCAGTTCTTC.

The chain uses TRBV24-1 and TRBJ2-3; maybe TRBD1 (5 bases). Germline V lookup: CDR1 KGHDR, CDR2 SFDVKD. V lost 3 bases, J lost 9 bases, and 15 bases lay in between. The CDR3 has 14 amino acids. The CDR3 DNA reads TGTGCCACCAGTGATGGGGCCTCAGGGCCCACGCAGTATTTT. It is translated as CATSDGASGPTQYF.

The rearrangement joins TRBV28 to TRBJ2-6; the D is unclear. Germline loops: CDR1 MDHEN, CDR2 SYDVKM. V was cut by 3 bases and J by 4 bases, with 16 bases left in between. The CDR3 has 17 amino acids. In nucleotides, the CDR3 is TGTGCCAGCAGTTTTGGCGGATGGCGAGAGGGGGCCAACGTCCTGACTTTC. This sequence encodes CASSFGGWREGANVLTF.

V is TRBV6-5 and J is TRBJ2-1; TRBD1 aligns across 8 bases. The germline CDR1 and CDR2 sequences are MNHEY and SVGAGI. V shed 0 bases and J 9 bases; nucleotides not matched to a gene: 4. The CDR3 contains 14 residues. The CDR3 coding sequence is TGTGCCAGCAGTTACTCTCAGGGGGCAGCTGAGCAGTTCTTC. It is translated as CASSYSQGAAEQFF.

The rearrangement links TRBV30 to TRBJ2-7; D unclear. The CDR3 contains 11 residues. Germline V gene data show CDR1 as GTSNPN and CDR2 as SVGIG (reference sequence). V gave up 0 bases and J gave up 7 bases, with 7 bases separating them. The CDR3 sequence: CAWSVIAEQYF. The CDR3 coding sequence is TGTGCCTGGAGTGTAATCGCGGAGCAGTACTTC.